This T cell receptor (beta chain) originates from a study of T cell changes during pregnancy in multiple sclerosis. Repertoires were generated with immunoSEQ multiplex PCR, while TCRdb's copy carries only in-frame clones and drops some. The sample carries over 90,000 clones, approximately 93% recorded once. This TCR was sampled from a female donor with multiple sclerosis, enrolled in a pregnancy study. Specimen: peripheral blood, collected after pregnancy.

CDR3 amino acids: CASSSQNNYGYTF. The CDR3 nucleotides are TGTGCCAGCAGCTCCCAGAATAACTATGGCTACACCTTC. This chain uses TRBV7-9 with TRBJ1-2; D unresolved. CDR1 SEHNR and CDR2 FQNEAQ come from the germline V gene (reference sequence). V was clipped by 4 bases and J by 1 base, with 7 bases between them. The CDR3 is 13 amino acids.